This T cell receptor (beta chain) emerged from a study of blood T cell repertoires in COVID-19. Across the study: Nucleic acid was either cDNA or gDNA, and it came from T cells, B-cell-depleted T cells, or PBMCs.

CDR1 and CDR2 from the germline V gene are LNHDA and SQIVND (reference sequence). This CDR3 region has 14 residues. Trimming pared 6 bases from V and 4 bases from J, leaving 13 bases between. Cohort allocation depended upon clinical history that participants reported. Donors in Cohort 3 counted as recovered after two negative PCRs, clearance, or symptom resolution. Source study methods: Counts of nucleated cells, estimated from reference gene primer amplification, were obtained. Here immunoSEQ multiplex PCR was the method, and the copy in TCRdb shows in-frame clones only, minus some. That table is the source of V, J and clone size, and D and trimming were worked out from the DNA. The sample has about 390,000 clones, approximately 87% seen once.

V usage is TRBV19 and J usage is TRBJ1-5; D unresolved. Material for sequencing was PBMCs or T cells enriched from blood (not recorded which). The clonotype comes from a woman aged 45-60 years who had recovered from COVID-19. The CDR3 protein is CASRDSGRNQPQHF. The CDR3 coding sequence is TGTGCCAGTAGGGATTCGGGTAGAAATCAGCCCCAGCATTTT. The whole variable domain, remainder taken from reference TRBV19 and TRBJ1-5, is DGGITQSPKYLFRKEGQNVTLSCEQNLNHDAMYWYRQDPGQGLRLIYYSQIVNDFQKGDIAEGYSVSREKKESFPLTVTSAQKNPTAFYLCASRDSGRNQPQHFGDGTRLSIL.